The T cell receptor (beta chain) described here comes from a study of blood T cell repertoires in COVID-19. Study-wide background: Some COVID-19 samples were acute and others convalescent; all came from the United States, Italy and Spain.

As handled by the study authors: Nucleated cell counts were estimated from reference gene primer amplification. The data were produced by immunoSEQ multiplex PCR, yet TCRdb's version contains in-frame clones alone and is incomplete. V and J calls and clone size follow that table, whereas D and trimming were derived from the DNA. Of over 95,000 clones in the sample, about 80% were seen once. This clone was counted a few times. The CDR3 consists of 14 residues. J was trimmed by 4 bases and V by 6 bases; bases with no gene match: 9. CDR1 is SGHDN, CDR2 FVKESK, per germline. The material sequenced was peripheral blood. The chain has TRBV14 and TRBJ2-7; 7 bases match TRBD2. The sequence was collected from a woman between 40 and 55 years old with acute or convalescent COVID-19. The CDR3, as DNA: TGTGCCAGCAGTCCTACCGGGAGGCCGTACGAGCAGTACTTC. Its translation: CASSPTGRPYEQYF.